The rows below give T cell receptor beta chains drawn from one sample of a study of T cells after yellow fever vaccination. MiXCR, run by TCRdb on the 5' RACE reads, gives a single entry per CDR3 protein. This table holds approximately 600,000 distinct CDR3 sequences, over 9% found once. Sequencing used PBMCs, obtained on the day of the yellow fever booster vaccination. The source of these receptors is a man between 25 and 39 years old who received the YFV17D yellow fever vaccine. CDR3s include the opening cysteine and the closing phenylalanine or tryptophan. Fields, in order: clone size, V gene, CDR3 length, D gene, J gene, CDR3 DNA, CDR3 protein. The D gene is left open where the match is weak. Rows give clone size only sometimes, using once, few, many, or a class for an expanded clone.

-	TRBV7-2	16	TRBD2	TRBJ2-7	TGTGCCAGCAGCTTAGGGGCTAGCGGGAGTTACCACGAGCAGTACTTC	CASSLGASGSYHEQYF
-	TRBV29-1	16	-	TRBJ2-5	TGCAGCGTTGAGGTGCCGGAGGCAGGGCTACAAGAGACCCAGTACTTC	CSVEVPEAGLQETQYF
few	TRBV12-5	16	-	TRBJ2-1	TGTGCTAGTGGGCCCGCAAGCCTGAGCTCCTACAATGAGCAGTTCTTC	CASGPASLSSYNEQFF
few	TRBV29-1	13	TRBD1	TRBJ1-1	TGCAGCGTTCCGGGACAGGTACTTTCTGAAGCTTTCTTT	CSVPGQVLSEAFF
few	TRBV30	13	-	TRBJ2-3	TGTGCCTGGAGTGTTCGGGAGCGGTCTGCGCAGTATTTT	CAWSVRERSAQYF
few	TRBV15	13	-	TRBJ1-5	TGTGCCACCAGCAGAGAAGGCAATCAGCCCCAGCATTTT	CATSREGNQPQHF
few	TRBV5-1	14	-	TRBJ1-2	TGCGCCAGCAGCTTGATGCCTTCTAACTATGGCTACACCTTC	CASSLMPSNYGYTF
-	TRBV29-1	13	TRBD2	TRBJ2-1	TGCAGCGTTGTTTCTAGCGGGAGGCATGAGCAGTTCTTC	CSVVSSGRHEQFF
-	TRBV6-1	15	TRBD1	TRBJ1-5	TGTGCCAGCAGTGCGGGACAGGGGGACCATCAGCCCCAGCATTTT	CASSAGQGDHQPQHF
-	TRBV20-1	15	TRBD2	TRBJ2-1	TGCAGTGCTTACATCCCGGGACTAGCGGGAGATGAGCAGTTCTTC	CSAYIPGLAGDEQFF
-	TRBV12-3/TRBV12-4	13	-	TRBJ2-6	TGTGCCAGCAGTTTCGTGGGGGCCAACGTCCTGACTTTC	CASSFVGANVLTF
-	TRBV12-3/TRBV12-4	15	TRBD2	TRBJ2-1	TGTGCCAGCGGGGGTGGGACTAGCGGGAGTAATGAGCAGTTCTTC	CASGGGTSGSNEQFF
-	TRBV27	16	TRBD2	TRBJ2-5	TGTGCCAGCAGTTCCTGGACTAGCGGGAGGAGAGAGACCCAGTACTTC	CASSSWTSGRRETQYF
-	TRBV29-1	12	-	TRBJ2-3	TGCAGCGTTGAGGAGCGCACAGATACGCAGTATTTT	CSVEERTDTQYF
few	TRBV20-1	17	TRBD2	TRBJ2-5	TGCAGTGCTAGAGTCGGGCTAGCGGGAGGGCCCTCGGAGACCCAGTACTTC	CSARVGLAGGPSETQYF
few	TRBV12-3/TRBV12-4	15	-	TRBJ2-2	TGTGCCAGCAGCGTACGGAGGGGGAACACCGGGGAGCTGTTTTTT	CASSVRRGNTGELFF
few	TRBV7-6	12	-	TRBJ2-7	TGTGCCAGCAGCCTCTGGACAGCCGAGCAGTACTTC	CASSLWTAEQYF
-	TRBV12-3/TRBV12-4	16	TRBD1	TRBJ1-3	TGTGCCAGCAGTTGGTTGGACAGGGCAACCGGAAACACCATATATTTT	CASSWLDRATGNTIYF
-	TRBV4-1	15	TRBD1	TRBJ2-2	TGCGCCAGCAGCCAATGGGACAGGGCCACCGGGGAGCTGTTTTTT	CASSQWDRATGELFF
-	TRBV5-1	14	TRBD1	TRBJ1-5	TGCGCCAGCAGCCTACGGACAGGGGAACAGCCCCAGCATTTT	CASSLRTGEQPQHF
few	TRBV20-1	13	-	TRBJ2-3	TGCAGTGCAACGGACGGGAGCACAGATACGCAGTATTTT	CSATDGSTDTQYF
few	TRBV27	14	-	TRBJ1-1	TGTGCCAGCAGTTGGGATCTTAAGAACACTGAAGCTTTCTTT	CASSWDLKNTEAFF
-	TRBV20-1	12	-	TRBJ2-1	TGCAGTTCCGGCGATATGTTTGGTGAGCAGTTCTTC	CSSGDMFGEQFF
-	TRBV30	13	-	TRBJ2-1	TGTGCCTGGAGACTGGGGTCCTACAATGAGCAGTTCTTC	CAWRLGSYNEQFF
-	TRBV6-5	15	TRBD1	TRBJ2-5	TGTGCCAGCAGTTACTCGACCAGGGGGAAAGAGACCCAGTACTTC	CASSYSTRGKETQYF
few	TRBV12-3/TRBV12-4	15	-	TRBJ1-2	TGTGCCAGCAGTCCGCGGAGGGAAGGAGCGGTTGGCTACACCTTC	CASSPRREGAVGYTF
few	TRBV3-1	17	TRBD2	TRBJ2-1	TGTGCCAGCAGCCAGGGCCTAGGTACTAGCGCATACAATGAGCAGTTCTTC	CASSQGLGTSAYNEQFF
few	TRBV11-2	15	-	TRBJ2-1	TGTGCCAGCAGCGGCCAAGGGAGACCGAACAATGAGCAGTTCTTC	CASSGQGRPNNEQFF
few	TRBV13	15	-	TRBJ2-1	TGTGCCAGCAGCTTAGCGGAACTCTCCTACAATGAGCAGTTCTTC	CASSLAELSYNEQFF
few	TRBV28	17	-	TRBJ1-3	TGTGCCAGCAGTTCCTGGACAGCCGGTTCCTCTGGAAACACCATATATTTT	CASSSWTAGSSGNTIYF
-	TRBV12-3/TRBV12-4	15	TRBD1	TRBJ1-5	TGTGCCAGCAGTACGGGACAGGGAGGGAATCAGCCCCAGCATTTT	CASSTGQGGNQPQHF
-	TRBV9	14	-	TRBJ2-1	TGTGCCAGCAGCCCGGTGAAGGTTGACAATGAGCAGTTCTTC	CASSPVKVDNEQFF
-	TRBV7-2	15	-	TRBJ2-7	TGTGCCAGCAGCTTGAGGGGGGGATTCTCCTACGAGCAGTACTTC	CASSLRGGFSYEQYF